This TCR beta chain was retrieved from a study of T cell responses to AZD1222 COVID-19 vaccine (dated by TCRdb to about 2021). Study-level background: A total of over 230 trial participants underwent TCR sequencing, of whom about 210 received two doses of AZD1222 and some 25 received two doses of the MenACWY control vaccine. Trial participants were enrolled by age into 18-55, 56-69 and 70-plus year subgroups, with 148, 28 and 57 TCR-sequenced participants respectively.

Reading from cysteine to phenylalanine, the CDR3 counts 14 amino acids. The DNA shown is the 42-base CDR3, in frame from base 1. The germline V gene gives CDR1 as MDHEN and CDR2 as SYDVKM. The junction carries 12 bases between V and J, which are trimmed by 3 bases and 3 bases respectively. A remark on this clone: It has no known antigen specificity. The record has no base qualities; no much larger clone is one base away.

The time point label here, explained by the study, means: about 28 days (+/-7) after the second vaccine dose. This specimen's treatment or condition label, per the study, means: meningococcal conjugate vaccine given as trial control. The vaccinee samples were drawn from two UK trials, COV001 and COV002, one of which was a single-blind randomized controlled phase 2/3 trial testing AZD1222 (ChAdOx1 nCoV-19) in healthy adults. For TCRbeta chain sequencing, PBMC samples were collected from trial participants at day 0 and at day 28 after the second dose. The CDR3 regions of human TCRbeta chains were analyzed by immunosequencing. The original pipeline was this. TCRs in the repertoires were compared against a reference library of SARS-CoV-2-specific TCRs that had been generated with the MIRA antigen-specificity platform. Breadth was defined as the fraction of unique TCRs that were SARS-CoV-2-associated, and depth was defined as the fraction of total T cells that were SARS-CoV-2-associated. Using the MIRA data, each spike-specific TCR was assigned both to the spike region to which the TCR was reactive and to a CD4 or CD8 class. Log10-transformed breadth and depth values were compared by one-way ANOVA with Sidak's multiple comparisons tests. The immuneACCESS repertoire file appears here via TCRdb, limited to in-frame rearrangements. These files lack a portion of the clones; in checked studies, under half of the deficit traces to unresolved V genes, and the cause of the others is not known. The DNA was the basis for D and trimming; V, J and clone size are from that table. This sample holds 180,000 or so clones; 70% to 90% were observed only once. 3.5% to 5.5% of the sample is in the top ten clones.

On the study overall, not on this receptor specifically: Spike-specific TCR breadth and depth rose significantly after two AZD1222 doses compared with day 0 and with MenACWY recipients. The whole spike protein was spanned by vaccine-associated CD4 TCRs, and dominant responses were seen in regions 160-218 and 743-854. Because no day 14 peak-response samples were available, repertoires were characterized only after the peak T cell response. In the small 56-69-year group, the increase in depth fell short of significance, most likely because of low power. Participants were mostly white British and included more females than males, and it was suggested by the authors that clonal diversity may have been underestimated. Nearly half of unique spike-specific TCRs reportedly recognized epitopes outside regions mutated in the B.1.351 and B.1.1.7 variants. Conclusions about previously exposed vaccinees are limited because only six or seven AZD1222 recipients were SARS-CoV-2 seropositive at baseline.

The input for sequencing was peripheral blood, taken 28 days after the second dose of the MenACWY control vaccine. This TCR derives from an adult who received the MenACWY meningococcal vaccine as a control. Rearrangement joined TRBV28 to TRBJ2-7; the D call is tentative, TRBD1 or TRBD2, as each matches 5 bases. In nucleotides, the sequence is TGTGCCAGCAGTTTCTCGGGGCTAGTCTACGAGCAGTACTTC. It translates to CASSFSGLVYEQYF.